A selection of T cell receptor beta chains follows, all from one sample in a study of spatial heterogeneity in lung cancer. TCRdb itself ran the 5' RACE reads through MiXCR, one entry per CDR3 protein. The sample yields 30,000 to 40,000 distinct CDR3 sequences, around 3.1% seen once. Material: normal lung tissue next to the tumor, obtained at surgery. The receptors stem from a male donor with early-stage non-small cell lung cancer. The CDR3 runs from the conserved cysteine through the conserved F or W. A D gene is named only where the DNA matches it firmly. Not all rows give a size; the values are once, few, many and, for expanded clones, a class.

j_gene,v_gene,abundance,d_gene,CDR3aa,CDR3nt
TRBJ2-1,TRBV10-3,many,-,CAISYSDVYNEQFF,TGTGCCATCAGCTACAGTGATGTCTACAATGAGCAGTTCTTC
TRBJ2-1,TRBV24-1,-,-,CATSVRGRNNEQFF,TGTGCCACCAGTGTTAGGGGCCGTAACAATGAGCAGTTCTTC
TRBJ2-7,TRBV28,many,-,CASRGGAPYEQYF,TGTGCCAGCAGAGGGGGGGCTCCCTACGAGCAGTACTTC
TRBJ1-1,TRBV5-1,many,TRBD1,CASSAGTASHTEAFF,TGCGCCAGCAGTGCTGGGACAGCTTCTCACACTGAAGCTTTCTTT
TRBJ1-1,TRBV4-1,many,-,CASSPVLGAHTEAFF,TGCGCCAGCAGCCCCGTCTTGGGGGCTCACACTGAAGCTTTCTTT
TRBJ2-7,TRBV2,many,-,CASSAAGFEQYF,TGTGCCAGCAGTGCCGCGGGGTTCGAGCAGTACTTC
TRBJ2-3,TRBV4-1,-,TRBD2,CASSRGLAGEADTQYF,TGCGCCAGCAGCCGGGGACTAGCGGGGGAGGCAGATACGCAGTATTTT
TRBJ1-5,TRBV20-1,many,-,CSARGPELGNQPQHF,TGCAGTGCAAGGGGACCAGAACTGGGCAATCAGCCCCAGCATTTT
TRBJ2-2,TRBV12-3/TRBV12-4,many,-,CASSLGPNTGELFF,TGTGCCAGCAGTTTGGGACCGAACACCGGGGAGCTGTTTTTT
TRBJ2-1,TRBV7-8,many,-,CASSFRNYNEQFF,TGTGCCAGCAGCTTCAGGAACTACAATGAGCAGTTCTTC
TRBJ2-1,TRBV7-2,many,-,CASSLVAGNSNEQFF,TGTGCCAGCAGCTTAGTGGCAGGGAATAGCAATGAGCAGTTCTTC
TRBJ2-2,TRBV7-2,many,-,CASSNSLYTGELFF,TGTGCCAGCAGCAACTCGCTATACACCGGGGAGCTGTTTTTT
TRBJ1-1,TRBV9,many,-,CASSVDSNTEAFF,TGTGCCAGCAGCGTAGATTCGAACACTGAAGCTTTCTTT
TRBJ2-7,TRBV20-1,many,-,CSATGTDTYEQYF,TGCAGTGCCACCGGGACGGACACCTACGAGCAGTACTTC
TRBJ2-6,TRBV10-3,many,-,CAIQGFGLPGANVLTF,TGTGCCATCCAGGGGTTTGGCTTACCTGGGGCCAACGTCCTGACTTTC
TRBJ2-3,TRBV20-1,many,TRBD2,CSASPLAGGGDTQYF,TGCAGTGCTAGCCCCTTAGCGGGAGGGGGAGATACGCAGTATTTT
TRBJ2-1,TRBV5-6,many,-,CASSSGSYNEQFF,TGTGCCAGCAGCTCCGGGTCTTATAATGAGCAGTTCTTC
TRBJ2-3,TRBV12-3/TRBV12-4,many,-,CASSILGADTQYF,TGTGCCAGCAGCATACTGGGAGCCGATACGCAGTATTTT
TRBJ1-3,TRBV12-3/TRBV12-4,-,-,CASSLGREIDTIYF,TGTGCCAGCAGTTTAGGCAGGGAAATCGACACCATATATTTT
TRBJ2-7,TRBV3-1,many,-,CASSPRTSDYEQYF,TGTGCCAGCAGCCCTCGGACCAGCGATTACGAGCAGTACTTC
TRBJ2-1,TRBV9,many,TRBD2,CASSLAGTSGRSNNEQFF,TGTGCCAGCAGCCTCGCCGGGACTAGCGGGAGGTCTAACAATGAGCAGTTCTTC
TRBJ2-1,TRBV10-2,many,-,CASSPSTAVQFF,TGCGCCAGCAGCCCCTCTACCGCGGTGCAGTTCTTC
TRBJ1-4,TRBV7-9,many,TRBD1,CASSSAGRTGEKLFF,TGTGCCAGCAGCTCTGCAGGGAGGACAGGTGAAAAACTGTTTTTT
TRBJ2-3,TRBV2,few,TRBD2,CASSRDGTSPDTQYF,TGTGCCAGCAGTAGGGACGGGACTAGCCCAGATACGCAGTATTTT